The TCR beta chain under discussion was sequenced for a study of blood T cells in healthy people across ages. Study outcomes and limitations: Long-lived donors had more naive CD4+ cells and higher diversity than aged donors. Across the age range, TCR beta diversity per million T cells fell in a roughly linear way.

Whenever a sample was processed, at least 6 million PBMCs were isolated. Each sample provided at least 6 micrograms of extracted total RNA. This clonotype turned up a few times. Its antigen remains unknown. Germline loops: CDR1 DFQATT, CDR2 SNEGSKA (reference sequence). This CDR3 comprises 17 residues. The V gene end was trimmed by 7 bases and the J gene end by 0 bases; junction bases not matched to a gene: 13. Together with a sample-barcoded 5' primer, a J-beta primer mix was included in a second PCR lasting about 6 to 11 cycles. TCRdb re-called the 5' RACE reads with MiXCR, one entry per CDR3 protein. The sample includes a few hundred thousand distinct CDR3 sequences, over 45% seen only once; the top ten take around 53%.

The genes are TRBV20-1 and TRBJ2-3, with 10 positions matching TRBD2. Sequenced sample: blood. The sequence was obtained from a man in his sixties in good health. CDR3 protein: CSVRPAGGPVSTDTQYF. CDR3 sequence (DNA): TGCAGTGTCCGGCCAGCGGGGGGGCCGGTGAGCACAGATACGCAGTATTTT.